These T cell receptor beta chains were read from a single sample in a study of OX40 agonist ivuxolimab in advanced cancers. TCRdb's table, derived via immunoSEQ multiplex PCR, lists solely in-frame clones and lacks some. The table lists 90,000 to 120,000 clones, more than 85% of them singletons. This specimen consisted of CD4+ or CD8+ T cells sorted from blood, obtained in a trial of the OX40 agonist ivuxolimab. The receptors here all came from an adult with an advanced solid tumor such as melanoma, head and neck, liver or kidney cancer. Both conserved end residues are part of each CDR3. Each record gives: clone size, V gene, D gene, J gene, CDR3 DNA, CDR3 protein. The D gene is left open where the match is weak. Clone size is shown for a subset of rows, as once, few, many or a class of expanded clone.

clone size: .; V gene: TRBV7-2; D gene: .; J gene: TRBJ2-1; CDR3 DNA: TGTGCCAGCAGCTTAGTCCCGCCCGGGTACTCCAGTTACAATGAGCAGTTCTTC; CDR3 protein: CASSLVPPGYSSYNEQFF
clone size: .; V gene: TRBV10-3; D gene: .; J gene: TRBJ1-2; CDR3 DNA: TGTGCCATCAGGTTACAGGGTTATGGCTACACCTTC; CDR3 protein: CAIRLQGYGYTF
clone size: .; V gene: TRBV30; D gene: TRBD2; J gene: TRBJ2-3; CDR3 DNA: TGTGCCCGCTCTAGCGGGGGCACAGATACGCAGTATTTT; CDR3 protein: CARSSGGTDTQYF
clone size: .; V gene: TRBV5-1; D gene: TRBD1; J gene: TRBJ2-7; CDR3 DNA: TGCGCCAGCCGAGGGACAGGCGCCTACGAGCAGTACTTC; CDR3 protein: CASRGTGAYEQYF
clone size: .; V gene: TRBV19; D gene: TRBD2; J gene: TRBJ2-3; CDR3 DNA: TGTGCCAGTAGTAAACAAGGGACTAGCGGGAGAACAGATACGCAGTATTTT; CDR3 protein: CASSKQGTSGRTDTQYF
clone size: .; V gene: TRBV11-3; D gene: TRBD2; J gene: TRBJ2-1; CDR3 DNA: TGTGCCAGCAGCCCAGGGACTAGCGGGAGCCCCGGATCTTTCAATGAGCAGTTCTTC; CDR3 protein: CASSPGTSGSPGSFNEQFF
clone size: .; V gene: TRBV9; D gene: TRBD1; J gene: TRBJ1-4; CDR3 DNA: TGTGCCAGCAGCCCCTCCGGGACAGGCTATGAAAAACTGTTTTTT; CDR3 protein: CASSPSGTGYEKLFF
clone size: .; V gene: TRBV30; D gene: .; J gene: TRBJ2-7; CDR3 DNA: TGTGCCTGGAGTGAGACGTTGGGCTACGAGCAGTACTTC; CDR3 protein: CAWSETLGYEQYF
clone size: .; V gene: TRBV5-1; D gene: TRBD1; J gene: TRBJ2-1; CDR3 DNA: TGCGCCAGCAGTCCGACAGGGGAATACAATGAGCAGTTCTTC; CDR3 protein: CASSPTGEYNEQFF
clone size: once; V gene: TRBV7-8; D gene: .; J gene: TRBJ2-6; CDR3 DNA: TGTGCCAGCAGCTTTTATCCGGGCTCTGGGGCCAACGTCCTGACTTTC; CDR3 protein: CASSFYPGSGANVLTF
clone size: .; V gene: TRBV4-2; D gene: TRBD1; J gene: TRBJ2-7; CDR3 DNA: TGTGCCAGCAGCCCCAGACAGGGGGCGGCGGGGGACGAGCAGTACTTC; CDR3 protein: CASSPRQGAAGDEQYF
clone size: .; V gene: TRBV2; D gene: .; J gene: TRBJ1-1; CDR3 DNA: TGTGCCAGCAGTGAACCAGGGGCGGGCACTGAAGCTTTCTTT; CDR3 protein: CASSEPGAGTEAFF
clone size: .; V gene: TRBV28; D gene: .; J gene: TRBJ2-7; CDR3 DNA: TGTGCCAGCAGTTCCACTACGACAGGGACTGGTCGAGTCGAGCAGTACTTC; CDR3 protein: CASSSTTTGTGRVEQYF
clone size: .; V gene: TRBV15; D gene: .; J gene: TRBJ2-4; CDR3 DNA: TGTGCCACCAAGGGCGATCCCGCCAAAAACATTCAGTACTTC; CDR3 protein: CATKGDPAKNIQYF
clone size: .; V gene: TRBV11-2; D gene: .; J gene: TRBJ1-2; CDR3 DNA: TGTGCCAGCAGCTTCGAACGGAGTTATGGCTACACCTTC; CDR3 protein: CASSFERSYGYTF
clone size: .; V gene: TRBV28; D gene: .; J gene: TRBJ2-1; CDR3 DNA: TGTGCCAGCAGTTCTCCGACACTCAGGATTAGTGAGCAGTTCTTC; CDR3 protein: CASSSPTLRISEQFF
clone size: .; V gene: TRBV4-1; D gene: .; J gene: TRBJ1-2; CDR3 DNA: TGCGCCAGCAGAAGAGAGGGGCAAGATGGCTACACCTTC; CDR3 protein: CASRREGQDGYTF
clone size: .; V gene: TRBV19; D gene: .; J gene: TRBJ2-1; CDR3 DNA: TGTGCCAGTAGACTCGGGGGTAGGAGGAATGAGCAGTTCTTC; CDR3 protein: CASRLGGRRNEQFF
clone size: .; V gene: TRBV10-2; D gene: .; J gene: TRBJ1-1; CDR3 DNA: TGCGCCACCGGATCCGGGGGCCATGAAGCTTTCTTT; CDR3 protein: CATGSGGHEAFF
clone size: .; V gene: TRBV19; D gene: .; J gene: TRBJ1-4; CDR3 DNA: TGTGCCAGTAGTTCACCGGGGCAGGGCCCAACTAATGAAAAACTGTTTTTT; CDR3 protein: CASSSPGQGPTNEKLFF
clone size: .; V gene: TRBV12-5; D gene: .; J gene: TRBJ2-7; CDR3 DNA: TGTGCTAGTGGCCCTACCGGGAACTCCTACGAGCAGTACTTC; CDR3 protein: CASGPTGNSYEQYF
clone size: .; V gene: TRBV11-2; D gene: .; J gene: TRBJ1-2; CDR3 DNA: TGTGCCAGCAGACTTGAGGGGGGGGCTAACTATGGCTACACCTTC; CDR3 protein: CASRLEGGANYGYTF
clone size: once; V gene: TRBV19; D gene: .; J gene: TRBJ1-4; CDR3 DNA: TGTGCCAGTATGAGGGCAGTCGCAACTAATGAAAAACTGTTTTTT; CDR3 protein: CASMRAVATNEKLFF
clone size: .; V gene: TRBV7-9; D gene: .; J gene: TRBJ2-1; CDR3 DNA: TGTGCCAGCAGCCCTTCCCATGAGCAGTTCTTC; CDR3 protein: CASSPSHEQFF
clone size: .; V gene: TRBV5-8; D gene: .; J gene: TRBJ1-2; CDR3 DNA: TGTGCCAGCAGCTTTGGGGGACAATACTATGGCTACACCTTC; CDR3 protein: CASSFGGQYYGYTF
clone size: .; V gene: TRBV6-1; D gene: TRBD1; J gene: TRBJ1-1; CDR3 DNA: TGTGCCAGCAGCCTATGGACAGGGGGCACTGAAGCTTTCTTT; CDR3 protein: CASSLWTGGTEAFF
clone size: .; V gene: TRBV7-9; D gene: .; J gene: TRBJ1-1; CDR3 DNA: TGTGCCAGCAGCCCTAGGACGGGGAACACTGAAGCTTTCTTT; CDR3 protein: CASSPRTGNTEAFF
clone size: .; V gene: TRBV15; D gene: .; J gene: TRBJ1-2; CDR3 DNA: TGTGCCACCAGCAGCTCAACAGGTTTCGACTATGGCTACACCTTC; CDR3 protein: CATSSSTGFDYGYTF
clone size: .; V gene: TRBV5-1; D gene: .; J gene: TRBJ2-2; CDR3 DNA: TGCGCCAGCAGCGCGGGGTCCGACGCCGGGGAGCTGTTTTTT; CDR3 protein: CASSAGSDAGELFF
clone size: .; V gene: TRBV30; D gene: .; J gene: TRBJ2-7; CDR3 DNA: TGTGCCTGGAGTCTTGTGGACGAGCAGTACTTC; CDR3 protein: CAWSLVDEQYF
clone size: .; V gene: TRBV6-6; D gene: .; J gene: TRBJ1-1; CDR3 DNA: TGTGCCAGCAGTTACTCCCACAGCATGAACACTGAAGCTTTCTTT; CDR3 protein: CASSYSHSMNTEAFF
clone size: .; V gene: TRBV27; D gene: .; J gene: TRBJ1-5; CDR3 DNA: TGTGCCAGCAGTTCGCCGGGGCTTAATCAGCCCCAGCATTTT; CDR3 protein: CASSSPGLNQPQHF
clone size: .; V gene: TRBV27; D gene: TRBD2; J gene: TRBJ2-7; CDR3 DNA: TGTGCCAGCAGTTACGGGACTAGCGGGGTCTACGAGCAGTACTTC; CDR3 protein: CASSYGTSGVYEQYF
clone size: .; V gene: TRBV28; D gene: .; J gene: TRBJ1-2; CDR3 DNA: TGTGCCAGCAGTCTAAATAATGACTATGGCTACACCTTC; CDR3 protein: CASSLNNDYGYTF
clone size: .; V gene: TRBV19; D gene: .; J gene: TRBJ1-5; CDR3 DNA: TGTGCCAGTCGGGATAGCAATCAGCCCCAGCATTTT; CDR3 protein: CASRDSNQPQHF
clone size: .; V gene: TRBV19; D gene: TRBD1; J gene: TRBJ1-2; CDR3 DNA: TGTGCCAGTAGTATAGCCCGGGACAGCGTATCTAACTATGGCTACACCTTC; CDR3 protein: CASSIARDSVSNYGYTF
clone size: .; V gene: TRBV7-6; D gene: .; J gene: TRBJ2-7; CDR3 DNA: TGTGCCAGCAGCCGTGATAGCCCTTCTCGCAGCAACCAACCCTACGAGCAGTACTTC; CDR3 protein: CASSRDSPSRSNQPYEQYF
clone size: .; V gene: TRBV19; D gene: .; J gene: TRBJ2-6; CDR3 DNA: TGTGCCAGTAAGTTCGTCTGGGCTGGGGCCAACGTCCTGACTTTC; CDR3 protein: CASKFVWAGANVLTF
clone size: .; V gene: TRBV30; D gene: .; J gene: TRBJ2-7; CDR3 DNA: TGTGCCTGGAGTGAGGGTTCGTACGAGCAGTACTTC; CDR3 protein: CAWSEGSYEQYF